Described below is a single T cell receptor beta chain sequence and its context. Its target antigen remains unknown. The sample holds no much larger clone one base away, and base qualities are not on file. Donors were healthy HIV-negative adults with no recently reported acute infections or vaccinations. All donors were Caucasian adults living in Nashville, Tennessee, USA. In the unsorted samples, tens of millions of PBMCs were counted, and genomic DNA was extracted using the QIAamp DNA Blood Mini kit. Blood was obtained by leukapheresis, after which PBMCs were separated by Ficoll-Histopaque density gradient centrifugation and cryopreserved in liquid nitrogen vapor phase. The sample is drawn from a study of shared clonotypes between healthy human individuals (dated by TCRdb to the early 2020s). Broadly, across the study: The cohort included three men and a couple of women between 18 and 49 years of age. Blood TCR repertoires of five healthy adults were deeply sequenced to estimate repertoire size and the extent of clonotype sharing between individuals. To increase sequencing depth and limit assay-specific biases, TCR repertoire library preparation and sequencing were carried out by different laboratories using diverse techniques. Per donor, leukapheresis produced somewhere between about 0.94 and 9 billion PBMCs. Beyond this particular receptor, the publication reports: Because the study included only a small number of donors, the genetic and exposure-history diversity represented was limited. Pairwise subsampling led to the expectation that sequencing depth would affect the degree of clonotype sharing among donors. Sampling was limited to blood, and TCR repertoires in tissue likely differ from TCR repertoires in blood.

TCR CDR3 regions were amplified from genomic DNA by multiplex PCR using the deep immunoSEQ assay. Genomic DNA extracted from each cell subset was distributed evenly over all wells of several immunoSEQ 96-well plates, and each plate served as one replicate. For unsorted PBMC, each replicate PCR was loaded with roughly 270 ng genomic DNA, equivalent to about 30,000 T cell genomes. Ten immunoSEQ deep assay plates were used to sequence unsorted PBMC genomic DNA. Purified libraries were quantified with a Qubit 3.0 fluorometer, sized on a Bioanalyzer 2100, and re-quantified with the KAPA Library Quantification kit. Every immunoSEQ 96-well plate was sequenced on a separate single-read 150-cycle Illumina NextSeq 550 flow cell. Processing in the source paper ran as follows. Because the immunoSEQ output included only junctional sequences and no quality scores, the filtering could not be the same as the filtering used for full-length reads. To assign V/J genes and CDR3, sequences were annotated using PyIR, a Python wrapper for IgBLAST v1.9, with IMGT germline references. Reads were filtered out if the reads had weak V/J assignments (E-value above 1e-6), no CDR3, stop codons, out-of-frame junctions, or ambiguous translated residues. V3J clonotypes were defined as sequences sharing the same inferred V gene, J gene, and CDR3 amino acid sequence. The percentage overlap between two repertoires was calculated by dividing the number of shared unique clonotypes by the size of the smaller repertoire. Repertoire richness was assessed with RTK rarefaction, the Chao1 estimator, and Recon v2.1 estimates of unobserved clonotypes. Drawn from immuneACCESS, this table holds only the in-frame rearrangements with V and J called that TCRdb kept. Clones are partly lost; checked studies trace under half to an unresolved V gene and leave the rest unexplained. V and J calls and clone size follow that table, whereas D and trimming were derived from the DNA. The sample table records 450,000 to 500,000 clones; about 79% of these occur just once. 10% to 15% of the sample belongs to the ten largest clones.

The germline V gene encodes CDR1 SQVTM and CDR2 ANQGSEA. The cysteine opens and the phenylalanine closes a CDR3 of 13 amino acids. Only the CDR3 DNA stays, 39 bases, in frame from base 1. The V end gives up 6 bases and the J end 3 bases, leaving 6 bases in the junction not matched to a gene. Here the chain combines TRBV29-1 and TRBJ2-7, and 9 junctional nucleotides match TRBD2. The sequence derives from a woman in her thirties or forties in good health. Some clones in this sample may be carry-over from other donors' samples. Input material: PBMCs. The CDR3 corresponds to CSVTGTSLYEQYF. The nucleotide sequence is TGCAGCGTCACCGGGACTAGCCTCTACGAGCAGTACTTC.